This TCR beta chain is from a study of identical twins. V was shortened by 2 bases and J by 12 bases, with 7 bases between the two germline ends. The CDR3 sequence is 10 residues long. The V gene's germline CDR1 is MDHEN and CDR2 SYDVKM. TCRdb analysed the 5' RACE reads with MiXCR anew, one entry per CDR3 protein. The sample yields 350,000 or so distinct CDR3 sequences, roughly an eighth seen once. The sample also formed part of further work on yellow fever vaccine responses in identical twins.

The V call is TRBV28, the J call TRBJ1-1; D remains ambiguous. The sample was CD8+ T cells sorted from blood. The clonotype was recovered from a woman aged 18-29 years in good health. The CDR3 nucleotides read TGTGCCAGCAGTTTAAGACTCCCTTTCTTT. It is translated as CASSLRLPFF. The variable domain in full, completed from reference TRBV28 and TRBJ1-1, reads DVKVTQSSRYLVKRTGEKVFLECVQDMDHENMFWYRQDPGLGLRLIYFSYDVKMKEKGDIPEGYSVSREKKERFSLILESASTNQTSMYLCASSLRLPFFGQGTRLTVV.